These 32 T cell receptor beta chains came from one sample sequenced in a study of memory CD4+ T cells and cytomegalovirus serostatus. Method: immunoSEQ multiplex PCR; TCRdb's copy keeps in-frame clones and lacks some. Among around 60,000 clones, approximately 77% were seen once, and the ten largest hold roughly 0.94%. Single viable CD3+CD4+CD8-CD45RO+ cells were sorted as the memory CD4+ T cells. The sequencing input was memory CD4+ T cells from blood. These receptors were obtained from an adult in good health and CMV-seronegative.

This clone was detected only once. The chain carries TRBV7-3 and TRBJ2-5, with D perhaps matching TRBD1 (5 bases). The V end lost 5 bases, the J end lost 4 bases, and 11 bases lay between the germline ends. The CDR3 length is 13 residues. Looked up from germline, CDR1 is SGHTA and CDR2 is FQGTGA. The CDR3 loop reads CASSPPGRETQYF. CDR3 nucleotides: TGTGCCAGCAGCCCGCCAGGGCGAGAGACCCAGTACTTC.

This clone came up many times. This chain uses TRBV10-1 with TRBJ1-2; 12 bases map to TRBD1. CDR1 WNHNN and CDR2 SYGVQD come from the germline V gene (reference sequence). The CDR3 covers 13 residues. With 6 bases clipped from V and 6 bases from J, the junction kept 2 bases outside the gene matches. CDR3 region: CASRGDRGHGYTF. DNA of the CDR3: TGCGCCAGCAGGGGGGACAGGGGGCATGGCTACACCTTC.

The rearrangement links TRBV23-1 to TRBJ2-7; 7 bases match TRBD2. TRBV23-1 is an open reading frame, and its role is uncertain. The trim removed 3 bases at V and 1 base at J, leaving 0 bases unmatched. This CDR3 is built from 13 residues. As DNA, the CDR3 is TGCGCCAGCAGTCACGGGGGGTCCTACGAGCAGTACTTC. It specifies CASSHGGSYEQYF.

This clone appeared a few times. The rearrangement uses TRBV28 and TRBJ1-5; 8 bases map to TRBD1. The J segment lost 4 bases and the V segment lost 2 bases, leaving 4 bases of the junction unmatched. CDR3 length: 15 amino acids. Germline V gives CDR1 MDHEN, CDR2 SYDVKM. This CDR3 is CASSLLTGGNQPQHF. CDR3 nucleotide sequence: TGTGCCAGCAGTTTACTCACAGGGGGGAATCAGCCCCAGCATTTT.

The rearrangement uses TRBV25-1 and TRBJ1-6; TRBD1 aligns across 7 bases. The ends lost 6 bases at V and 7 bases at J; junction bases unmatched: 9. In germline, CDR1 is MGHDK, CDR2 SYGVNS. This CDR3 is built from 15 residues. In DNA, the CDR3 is TGTGCCAGCAGGGCTCCCGGGACAGTCAATTCACCCCTCCACTTT. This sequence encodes CASRAPGTVNSPLHF.

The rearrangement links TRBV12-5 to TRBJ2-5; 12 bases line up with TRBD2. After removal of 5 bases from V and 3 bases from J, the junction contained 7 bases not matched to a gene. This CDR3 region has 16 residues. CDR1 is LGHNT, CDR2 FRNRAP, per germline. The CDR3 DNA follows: TGTGCTAGTGGTGAACCCGGACTAGCGGGGAAAGAGACCCAGTACTTC. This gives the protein CASGEPGLAGKETQYF.

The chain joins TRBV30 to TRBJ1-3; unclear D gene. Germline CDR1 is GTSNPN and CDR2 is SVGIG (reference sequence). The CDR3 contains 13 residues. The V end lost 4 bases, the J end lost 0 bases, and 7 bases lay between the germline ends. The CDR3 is CAWNENSGNTIYF. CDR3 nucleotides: TGTGCCTGGAACGAGAACTCTGGAAACACCATATATTTT.

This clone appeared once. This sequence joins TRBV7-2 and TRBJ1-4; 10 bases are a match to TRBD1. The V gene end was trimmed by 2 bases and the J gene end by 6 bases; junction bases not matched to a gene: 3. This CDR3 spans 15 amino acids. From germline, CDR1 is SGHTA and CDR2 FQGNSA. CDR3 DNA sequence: TGTGCCAGCAGCTTACAGACAGGGGGCGATGAAAAACTGTTTTTT. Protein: CASSLQTGGDEKLFF.

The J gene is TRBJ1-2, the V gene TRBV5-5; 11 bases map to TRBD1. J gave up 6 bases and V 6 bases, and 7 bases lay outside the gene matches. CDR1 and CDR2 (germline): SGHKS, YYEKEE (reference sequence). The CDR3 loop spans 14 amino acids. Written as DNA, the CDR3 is TGTGCCAGCATGCGGACAGGGGGCGGAGATGGCTACACCTTC. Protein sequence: CASMRTGGGDGYTF.

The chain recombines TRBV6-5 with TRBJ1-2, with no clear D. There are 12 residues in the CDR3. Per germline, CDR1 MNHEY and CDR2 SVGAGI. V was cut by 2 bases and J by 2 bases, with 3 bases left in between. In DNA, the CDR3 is TGTGCCAGCAGTTACGGCAACTATGGCTACACCTTC. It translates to CASSYGNYGYTF.

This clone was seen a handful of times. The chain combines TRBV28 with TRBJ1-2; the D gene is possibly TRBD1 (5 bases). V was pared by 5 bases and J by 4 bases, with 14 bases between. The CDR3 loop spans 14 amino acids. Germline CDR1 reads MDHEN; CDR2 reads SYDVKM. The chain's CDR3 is CASSPGPEFYGYTF. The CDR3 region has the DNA TGTGCCAGCAGTCCGGGACCTGAATTCTATGGCTACACCTTC.

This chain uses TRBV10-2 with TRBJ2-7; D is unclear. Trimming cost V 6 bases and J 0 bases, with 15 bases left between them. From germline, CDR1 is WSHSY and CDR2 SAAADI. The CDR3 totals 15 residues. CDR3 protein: CASSGVNMGSYEQYF. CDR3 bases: TGCGCCAGCAGCGGTGTTAACATGGGCTCCTACGAGCAGTACTTC.

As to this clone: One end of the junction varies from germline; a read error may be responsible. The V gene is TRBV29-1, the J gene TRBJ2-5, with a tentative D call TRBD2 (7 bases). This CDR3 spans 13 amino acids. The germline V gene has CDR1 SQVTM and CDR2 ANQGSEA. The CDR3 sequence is CSVDGGAQVTQYF. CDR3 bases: TGCAGCGTTGATGGGGGGGCTCAAGTGACCCAGTACTTC.

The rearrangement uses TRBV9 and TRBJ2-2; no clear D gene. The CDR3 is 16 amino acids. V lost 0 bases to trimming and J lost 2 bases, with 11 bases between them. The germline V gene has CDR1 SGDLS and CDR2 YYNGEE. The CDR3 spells CASSVVAQTNTGELFF. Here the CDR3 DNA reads TGTGCCAGCAGCGTAGTTGCACAGACCAACACCGGGGAGCTGTTTTTT.

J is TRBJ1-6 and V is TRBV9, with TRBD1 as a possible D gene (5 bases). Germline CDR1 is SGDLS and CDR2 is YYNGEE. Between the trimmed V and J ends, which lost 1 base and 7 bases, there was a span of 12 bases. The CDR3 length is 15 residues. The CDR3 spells CASSVQGQSNSPLHF. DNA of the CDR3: TGTGCCAGCAGCGTACAAGGACAATCCAATTCACCCCTCCACTTT.

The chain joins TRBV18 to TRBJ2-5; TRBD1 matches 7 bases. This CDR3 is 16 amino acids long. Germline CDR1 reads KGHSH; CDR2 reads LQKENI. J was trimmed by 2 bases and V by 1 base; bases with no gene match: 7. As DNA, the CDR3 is TGTGCCAGCTCACCACTAGGGACAGAATTACAAGAGACCCAGTACTTC. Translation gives CASSPLGTELQETQYF.

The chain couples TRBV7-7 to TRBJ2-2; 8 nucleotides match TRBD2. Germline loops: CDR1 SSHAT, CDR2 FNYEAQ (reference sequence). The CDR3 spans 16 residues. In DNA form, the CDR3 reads TGTGCTAGCGCCGTAGCCGGGAGCGGGGGCACCGGGGAGCTGTTTTTT. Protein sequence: CASAVAGSGGTGELFF.

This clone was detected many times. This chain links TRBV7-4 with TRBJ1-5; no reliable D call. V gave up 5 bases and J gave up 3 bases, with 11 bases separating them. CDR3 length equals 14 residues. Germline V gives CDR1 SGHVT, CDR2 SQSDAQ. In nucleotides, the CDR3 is TGTGCCAGCAGCGTAGGACGGTACAATCAGCCCCAGCATTTT. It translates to CASSVGRYNQPQHF.

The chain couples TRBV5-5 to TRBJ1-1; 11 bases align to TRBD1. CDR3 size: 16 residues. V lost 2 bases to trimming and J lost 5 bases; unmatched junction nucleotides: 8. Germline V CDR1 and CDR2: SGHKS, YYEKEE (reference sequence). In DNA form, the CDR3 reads TGTGCCAGCAGCTTCAAAGGGACAGGGGGAGGGACTGAAGCTTTCTTT. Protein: CASSFKGTGGGTEAFF.

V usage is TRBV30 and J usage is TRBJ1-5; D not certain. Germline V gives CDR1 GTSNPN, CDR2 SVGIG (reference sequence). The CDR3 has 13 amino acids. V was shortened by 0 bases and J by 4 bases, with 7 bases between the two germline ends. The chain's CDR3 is CAWSVLPNQPQHF. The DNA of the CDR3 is TGTGCCTGGAGTGTACTCCCAAATCAGCCCCAGCATTTT.

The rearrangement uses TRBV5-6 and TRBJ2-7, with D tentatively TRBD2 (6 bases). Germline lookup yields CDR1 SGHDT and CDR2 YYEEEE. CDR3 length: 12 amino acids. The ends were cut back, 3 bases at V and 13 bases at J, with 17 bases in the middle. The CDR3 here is CASSSSAGTIYF. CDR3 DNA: TGTGCCAGCAGCTCCTCAGCGGGTACTATCTACTTC.

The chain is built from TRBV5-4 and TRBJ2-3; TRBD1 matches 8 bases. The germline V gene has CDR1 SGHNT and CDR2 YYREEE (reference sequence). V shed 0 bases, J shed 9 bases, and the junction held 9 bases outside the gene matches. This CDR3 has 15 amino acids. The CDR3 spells CASSLDHYRGTTQYF. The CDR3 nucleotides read TGTGCCAGCAGCTTGGATCATTACAGGGGGACAACGCAGTATTTT.

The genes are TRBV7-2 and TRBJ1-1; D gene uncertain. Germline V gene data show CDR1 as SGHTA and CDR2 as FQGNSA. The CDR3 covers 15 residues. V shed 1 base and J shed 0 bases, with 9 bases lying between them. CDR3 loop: CASSLVPVVNTEAFF. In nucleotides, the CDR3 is TGTGCCAGCAGCTTAGTTCCGGTGGTGAACACTGAAGCTTTCTTT.

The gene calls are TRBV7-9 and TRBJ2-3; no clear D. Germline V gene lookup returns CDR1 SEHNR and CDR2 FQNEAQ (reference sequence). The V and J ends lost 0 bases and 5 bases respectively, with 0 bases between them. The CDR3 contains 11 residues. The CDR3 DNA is TGTGCCAGCAGCTTAGCAGATACGCAGTATTTT. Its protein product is CASSLADTQYF.

CDR3 in DNA: TGTGCCAGCTCAGGGGGGACGTCCGATGAGCAGTTCTTC. Its protein product is CASSGGTSDEQFF. The V and J genes are TRBV18 and TRBJ2-1; a weak D match, TRBD2 (6 bases). This CDR3 is built from 13 residues. Germline V gene lookup returns CDR1 KGHSH and CDR2 LQKENI. V was clipped by 5 bases and J by 8 bases, with 13 bases between them.

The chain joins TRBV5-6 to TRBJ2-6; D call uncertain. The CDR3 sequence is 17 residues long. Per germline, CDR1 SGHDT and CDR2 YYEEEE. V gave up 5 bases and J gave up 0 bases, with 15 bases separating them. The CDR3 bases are TGTGCCAGCAGTTCCCAGGTTTCAGCCTCTGGGGCCAACGTCCTGACTTTC. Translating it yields CASSSQVSASGANVLTF.

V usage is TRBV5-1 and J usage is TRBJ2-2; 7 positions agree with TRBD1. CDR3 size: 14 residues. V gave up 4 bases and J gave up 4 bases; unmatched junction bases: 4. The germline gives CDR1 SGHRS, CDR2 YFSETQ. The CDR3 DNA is TGCGCCAGCAGCCCTGACAGGGCCACCGGGGAGCTGTTTTTT. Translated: CASSPDRATGELFF.

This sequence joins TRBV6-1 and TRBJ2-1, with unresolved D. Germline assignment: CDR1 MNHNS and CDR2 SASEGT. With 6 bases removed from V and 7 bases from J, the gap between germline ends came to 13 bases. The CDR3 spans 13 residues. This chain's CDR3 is CASSQIMGNEQFF. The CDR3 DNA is TGTGCCAGCAGCCAGATAATGGGGAATGAGCAGTTCTTC.

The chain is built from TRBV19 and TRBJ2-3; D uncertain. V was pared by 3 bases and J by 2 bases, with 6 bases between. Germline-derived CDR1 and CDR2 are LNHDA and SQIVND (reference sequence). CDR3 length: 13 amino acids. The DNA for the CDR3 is TGTGCCAGTAGTATTTCTTACACAGATACGCAGTATTTT. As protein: CASSISYTDTQYF.

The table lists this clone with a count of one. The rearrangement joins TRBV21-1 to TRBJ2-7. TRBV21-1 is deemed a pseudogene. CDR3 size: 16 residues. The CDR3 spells CASSKDWGRSSYEQYF. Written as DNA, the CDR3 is TGTGCCAGCAGCAAAGATTGGGGACGGAGCTCCTACGAGCAGTACTTC.

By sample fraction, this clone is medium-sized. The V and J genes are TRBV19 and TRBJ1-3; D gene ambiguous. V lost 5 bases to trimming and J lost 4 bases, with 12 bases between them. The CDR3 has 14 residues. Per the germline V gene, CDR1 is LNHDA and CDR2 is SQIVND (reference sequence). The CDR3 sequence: CASSWQFAGNTIYF. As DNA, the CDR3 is TGTGCCAGTAGTTGGCAGTTTGCCGGAAACACCATATATTTT.

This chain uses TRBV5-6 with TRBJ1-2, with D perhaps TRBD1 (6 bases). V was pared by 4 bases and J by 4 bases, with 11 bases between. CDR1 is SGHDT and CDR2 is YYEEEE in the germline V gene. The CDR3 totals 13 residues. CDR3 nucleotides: TGTGCCAGCAGCCCGGGGGCCTCCTATGGCTACACCTTC. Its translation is CASSPGASYGYTF.